Here is one T cell receptor (beta chain) with its context. This entry is derived from a study of blood T cell repertoires in COVID-19. About the study: T cells, B-cell-depleted T cells, or PBMCs supplied cDNA or gDNA.

Those who participated ranged in age from roughly 18 to 90 years and resided in 24 US areas. In the original processing: Estimated nucleated cell counts came from reference gene primer amplification. The repertoire was sequenced with immunoSEQ multiplex PCR; TCRdb's copy has only in-frame clones and lacks some. Clone size and the V and J calls come from that table; the DNA yielded D and trimming. The data contain 200,000 to 300,000 clones, about 89% of them seen just once; the ten biggest clones take up over 7.5%. The ends lost 5 bases at V and 3 bases at J; junction bases unmatched: 15. Germline CDR1 is SGHTA and CDR2 is FQGTGA. The length of the CDR3 is 17 residues.

The specimen sequenced was PBMCs or T cells enriched from blood (not recorded which). The receptor comes from a middle-aged man who had recovered from COVID-19. The rearrangement uses TRBV7-3 and TRBJ1-2; 7 bases align to TRBD1. Here the CDR3 reads CASSEQPGGSTDYGYTF. In DNA form, the CDR3 reads TGTGCCAGCAGCGAACAACCAGGGGGTTCCACTGACTATGGCTACACCTTC.